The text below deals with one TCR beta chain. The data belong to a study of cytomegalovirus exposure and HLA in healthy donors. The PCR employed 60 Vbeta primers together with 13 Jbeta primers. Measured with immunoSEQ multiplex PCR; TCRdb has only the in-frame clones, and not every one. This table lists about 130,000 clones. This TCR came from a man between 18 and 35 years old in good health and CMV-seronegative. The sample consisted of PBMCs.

For the CDR3, the DNA is TGTGCCATCAGTGAGTGGCAGTCCACCGGGGAGCTGTTTTTT. Translated: CAISEWQSTGELFF. The gene calls are TRBV10-3 and TRBJ2-2; D unresolved. CDR1 and CDR2 from the germline V gene are ENHRY and SYGVKD. The germline V and J ends were trimmed by 1 base and 4 bases, with 7 bases remaining between them. This CDR3 region has 14 residues.